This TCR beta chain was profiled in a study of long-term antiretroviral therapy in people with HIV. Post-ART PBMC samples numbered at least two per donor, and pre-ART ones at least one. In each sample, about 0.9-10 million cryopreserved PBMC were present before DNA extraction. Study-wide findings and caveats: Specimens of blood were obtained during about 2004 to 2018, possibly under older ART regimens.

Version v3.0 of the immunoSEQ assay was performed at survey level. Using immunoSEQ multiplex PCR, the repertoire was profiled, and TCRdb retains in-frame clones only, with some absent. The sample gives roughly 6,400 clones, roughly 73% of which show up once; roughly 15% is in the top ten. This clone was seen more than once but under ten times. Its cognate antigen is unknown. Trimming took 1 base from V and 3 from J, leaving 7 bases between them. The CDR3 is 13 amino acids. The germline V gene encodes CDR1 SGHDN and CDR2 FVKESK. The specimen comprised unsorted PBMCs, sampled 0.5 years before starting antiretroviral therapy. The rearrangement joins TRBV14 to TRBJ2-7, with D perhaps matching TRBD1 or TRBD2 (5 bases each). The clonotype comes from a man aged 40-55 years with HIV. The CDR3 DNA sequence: TGTGCCAGCAGCCAAGGGGACCGCTACGAGCAGTACTTC. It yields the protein CASSQGDRYEQYF.